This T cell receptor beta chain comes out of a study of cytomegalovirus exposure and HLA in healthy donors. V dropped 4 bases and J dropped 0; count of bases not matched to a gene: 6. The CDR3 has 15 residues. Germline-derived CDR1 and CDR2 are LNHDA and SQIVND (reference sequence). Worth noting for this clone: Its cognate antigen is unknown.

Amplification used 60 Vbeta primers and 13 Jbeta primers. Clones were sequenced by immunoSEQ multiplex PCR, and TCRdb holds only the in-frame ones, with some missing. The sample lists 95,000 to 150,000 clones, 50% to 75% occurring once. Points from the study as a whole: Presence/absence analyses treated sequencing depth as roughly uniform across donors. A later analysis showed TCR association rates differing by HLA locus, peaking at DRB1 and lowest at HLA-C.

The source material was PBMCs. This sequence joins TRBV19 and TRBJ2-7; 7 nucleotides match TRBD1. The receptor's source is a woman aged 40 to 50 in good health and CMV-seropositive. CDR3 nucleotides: TGTGCCAGTAGTAAGGGACAGTCGAGCTCCTACGAGCAGTACTTC. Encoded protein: CASSKGQSSSYEQYF.